These 20 T cell receptor beta chains were sequenced from one sample in a study of blood T cell repertoires in COVID-19. Assay used: immunoSEQ multiplex PCR; TCRdb lists only in-frame clones, some missing. The sample shows about 210,000 clones, about 82% of them seen only once. Sequencing was carried out using peripheral blood. These receptors originate from a man aged 55 to 70 with COVID-19, enrolled during active disease.

The V and J genes are TRBV9 and TRBJ2-7; 9 bases fit TRBD1. Trimming removed 0 bases from V and 0 bases from J; junction bases left unmatched: 10. The V gene's germline CDR1 is SGDLS and CDR2 YYNGEE. This CDR3 comprises 18 residues. CDR3 amino acids: CASSVDRGRLPSSYEQYF. The CDR3 nucleotides read TGTGCCAGCAGCGTAGACAGGGGGCGCTTACCGAGCTCCTACGAGCAGTACTTC.

The rearrangement joins TRBV5-4 to TRBJ2-4; D is undetermined. Trimming removed 0 bases at V and 0 bases at J, with 4 bases between. The CDR3 contains 14 residues. CDR1 and CDR2 (germline): SGHNT, YYREEE (reference sequence). CDR3 protein: CASSLGLAKNIQYF. CDR3 nucleotides: TGTGCCAGCAGCTTGGGGCTAGCCAAAAACATTCAGTACTTC.

This clone was detected once. The chain uses TRBV29-1 and TRBJ1-2; 8 bases are a match to TRBD1. The V gene end was trimmed by 3 bases and the J gene end by 3 bases; junction bases not matched to a gene: 6. Germline V gene data show CDR1 as SQVTM and CDR2 as ANQGSEA. CDR3 length: 14 amino acids. CDR3 sequence: CSVEGGQAHYGYTF. For the CDR3, the DNA is TGCAGCGTTGAGGGGGGACAGGCACACTATGGCTACACCTTC.

V gene TRBV4-2 combines with J gene TRBJ1-4; D is unresolved. Germline V gene data show CDR1 as LGHNA and CDR2 as YNFKEQ. CDR3 length equals 14 residues. V was clipped by 2 bases and J by 4 bases, with 8 bases between them. The CDR3 here is CASSQQDFNEKLFF. The CDR3 DNA reads as TGTGCCAGCAGCCAACAGGATTTTAATGAAAAACTGTTTTTT.

Comment on this clone: Other DNA sequences within the sample encode an identical CDR3. The rearrangement joins TRBV6-5 to TRBJ1-4; TRBD1 aligns across 9 bases. Trimming cost V 5 bases and J 5 bases; bases outside gene matches: 3. CDR3 length: 14 amino acids. Looked up from germline, CDR1 is MNHEY and CDR2 is SVGAGI. Written as DNA, the CDR3 is TGTGCCAGCAGTACAGGGGGCTCGAATGAAAAACTGTTTTTT. Translation: CASSTGGSNEKLFF.

The V gene is TRBV28, the J gene TRBJ2-7; 10 bases line up with TRBD2. Germline V lookup: CDR1 MDHEN, CDR2 SYDVKM. CDR3 length equals 16 residues. After removal of 4 bases from V and 5 bases from J, the junction contained 11 bases not matched to a gene. CDR3 DNA: TGTGCCAGCAGTTCTCGTCGACTAGCGGGCAGGGACGAGCAGTACTTC. It translates to CASSSRRLAGRDEQYF.

This rearrangement joins TRBV29-1 to TRBJ1-1; D possibly corresponds to TRBD1 (5 bases). Trimming pared 5 bases from V and 6 bases from J, leaving 19 bases between. This CDR3 contains 14 residues. Looked up from germline, CDR1 is SQVTM and CDR2 is ANQGSEA. Here the CDR3 DNA reads TGCAGCGTTAAACCTGGGGCCCAGTACCCTGAAGCTTTCTTT. This encodes CSVKPGAQYPEAFF. Full variable domain (rest looked up from reference TRBV29-1 and TRBJ1-1): SAVISQKPSRDICQRGTSLTIQCQVDSQVTMMFWYRQQPGQSLTLIATANQGSEATYESGFVIDKFPISRPNLTFSTLTVSNMSPEDSSIYLCSVKPGAQYPEAFFGQGTRLTVV.

DNA of the CDR3: TGCAGCGCCGGGGGAGGGGCGACTAATGAAAAACTGTTTTTT. It is translated as CSAGGGATNEKLFF. This chain uses TRBV29-1 with TRBJ1-4; D possibly corresponds to TRBD1 (5 bases). The CDR3 is made up of 14 amino acids. V was pared by 7 bases and J by 2 bases, with 14 bases between. CDR1 SQVTM and CDR2 ANQGSEA come from the germline V gene.

This rearrangement joins TRBV7-2 to TRBJ1-5, with 8 bases that match TRBD1. Germline assignment: CDR1 SGHTA and CDR2 FQGNSA. CDR3 size: 15 residues. The J segment lost 6 bases and the V segment lost 6 bases, leaving 10 bases of the junction unmatched. The CDR3, as DNA: TGTGCCAGCAGTGGAAACGGACAGGGAGGTCAGCCCCAGCATTTT. This codes for CASSGNGQGGQPQHF.

The chain links TRBV27 to TRBJ1-5; D possibly corresponds to TRBD1 (6 bases). The ends were cut back, 7 bases at V and 6 bases at J, with 22 bases in the middle. The CDR3 consists of 16 residues. Germline CDR1 MNHEY, CDR2 SMNVEV (reference sequence). The CDR3 nucleotides are TGTGCCAGCAATGAAGGACAGACCTTATTAGGTCAGCCCCAGCATTTT. Translating gives CASNEGQTLLGQPQHF.

This sequence joins TRBV5-1 and TRBJ1-1; D may be TRBD1 (6 bases). The CDR3 has 14 residues. The germline gives CDR1 SGHRS, CDR2 YFSETQ. Trimming removed 0 bases from V and 4 bases from J, with 10 bases in between. CDR3 region: CASSLVQGGTEAFF. CDR3 coding DNA: TGCGCCAGCAGCTTGGTACAGGGCGGCACTGAAGCTTTCTTT.

This clone has a handful of counts. V usage is TRBV28 and J usage is TRBJ1-1; TRBD1 matches at 8 bases. The CDR3 runs to 16 residues. V trimming: 6 bases; J trimming: 1 base; junction bases outside the gene matches: 10. Germline values: CDR1 MDHEN, CDR2 SYDVKM. CDR3 region: CASSPGLTGENTEAFF. The CDR3 region has the DNA TGTGCCAGCAGCCCAGGCCTGACAGGGGAGAACACTGAAGCTTTCTTT. Together with reference TRBV28 and TRBJ1-1, the CDR3 gives the full variable domain: DVKVTQSSRYLVKRTGEKVFLECVQDMDHENMFWYRQDPGLGLRLIYFSYDVKMKEKGDIPEGYSVSREKKERFSLILESASTNQTSMYLCASSPGLTGENTEAFFGQGTRLTVV.

This rearrangement joins TRBV9 to TRBJ2-5; D perhaps matches TRBD2 (6 bases). The CDR3 runs 15 residues. Trimming removed 3 bases at V and 5 bases at J, with 17 bases between. The germline V gene has CDR1 SGDLS and CDR2 YYNGEE. CDR3 protein: CASSAATRIGETQYF. CDR3 DNA sequence: TGTGCCAGCAGCGCAGCGACTAGAATCGGCGAGACCCAGTACTTC.

The chain links TRBV12-5 to TRBJ1-2, with 7 bases that match TRBD1. The CDR3 length is 14 residues. Germline V gene data show CDR1 as LGHNT and CDR2 as FRNRAP. V lost 7 bases to trimming and J lost 8 bases; unmatched junction nucleotides: 13. The CDR3 protein is CASAWGQPTSGYTF. In DNA form, the CDR3 reads TGTGCTAGTGCCTGGGGACAGCCCACGTCAGGCTACACCTTC. Complete variable domain (other parts from reference TRBV12-5 and TRBJ1-2): DARVTQTPRHKVTEMGQEVTMRCQPILGHNTVFWYRQTMMQGLELLAYFRNRAPLDDSGMPKDRFSAEMPDATLATLKIQPSEPRDSAVYFCASAWGQPTSGYTFGSGTRLTVV.

V is TRBV24-1 and J is TRBJ1-2; D not certain. CDR1 is KGHDR and CDR2 is SFDVKD in the germline V gene. This CDR3 region has 14 residues. V lost 4 bases to trimming and J lost 4 bases, with 12 bases between them. The CDR3 reads CATSEGPGGYGYTF. CDR3 sequence (DNA): TGTGCCACCAGTGAGGGCCCCGGAGGCTATGGCTACACCTTC.

The chain links TRBV12-2 to TRBJ2-3; the table's D call, TRBD2, was not checked against the DNA. TRBV12-2 is an annotated pseudogene. This CDR3 comprises 17 residues. CDR3 amino acids: CASRLPGGTAHTDTQYF. The CDR3 nucleotides are TGTGCAAGTCGCCTCCCGGGGGGGACAGCACACACAGATACGCAGTATTTT.

The gene calls are TRBV6-5 and TRBJ1-1, with 9 positions matching TRBD1. This CDR3 comprises 13 residues. The V segment lost 9 bases and the J segment 1 base; nucleotides outside the gene matches: 3. Per the germline V gene, CDR1 is MNHEY and CDR2 is SVGAGI. The DNA for the CDR3 is TGTGCCAGTCAGACAGGGGGGAACACTGAAGCTTTCTTT. Its protein is CASQTGGNTEAFF.

The chain joins TRBV9 to TRBJ1-3; D is undetermined. The length of the CDR3 is 15 residues. The germline CDR1 and CDR2 sequences are SGDLS and YYNGEE. The germline V and J ends were trimmed by 1 base and 4 bases, with 12 bases remaining between them. Here the CDR3 reads CASSVTGPPGNTIYF. The CDR3 DNA reads as TGTGCCAGCAGCGTAACTGGGCCTCCAGGAAACACCATATATTTT.

This chain uses TRBV12-3 or TRBV12-4 with TRBJ1-4; TRBD1 aligns across 10 bases. The CDR3 consists of 12 residues. V lost 8 bases, J lost 12 bases, and 6 bases stayed unmatched. The CDR3 reads CASGTGDMELFF. For the CDR3, the DNA is TGTGCCAGCGGGACAGGGGACATGGAACTGTTTTTT.

The rearrangement joins TRBV6-5 to TRBJ1-6; D remains unclear. The CDR3 is 14 amino acids. CDR1 is MNHEY, CDR2 SVGAGI, per germline. The V gene lost 0 bases and the J gene lost 2 bases, with 2 bases spanning the gap. The CDR3 DNA reads TGTGCCAGCAGTTACTCCACCTATAATTCACCCCTCCACTTT. Its protein product is CASSYSTYNSPLHF.